The sequence of this TCR beta chain was determined in a study of T cells in Graves' hyperthyroidism and ophthalmopathy. Template material for amplifying TCR beta CDR3 regions consisted of RNA transcripts. With the HTBI primer set, the TCR CDR3 went through a first round of RT-PCR. TCRdb called the multiplex PCR reads again in MiXCR, with one record for every CDR3 protein. The sample shows about 710,000 distinct CDR3 sequences, about 17% of them seen only once. Per the germline V gene, CDR1 is DFQATT and CDR2 is SNEGSKA (reference sequence). V was pared by 8 bases and J by 2 bases, with 18 bases between. The CDR3 sequence is 14 residues long.

Sample: blood. The clonotype was recovered from a man between 18 and 29 years old with Graves' hyperthyroidism. The rearrangement links TRBV20-1 to TRBJ1-2; D might be TRBD1 (6 bases). CDR3 residues: CSHFRQAPNYGYTF. In nucleotides, the CDR3 is TGCAGTCATTTTCGACAGGCACCGAACTATGGCTACACCTTC.